This T cell receptor beta chain originates from a study of blood T cells in healthy people across ages. Trimming took 3 bases from V and 1 from J; bases not matched to a gene: 4. The CDR3 extends over 14 amino acids. Germline loops: CDR1 GTSNPN, CDR2 SVGIG (reference sequence). A sample-barcoded 5' primer and a J-beta primer mix were used in a second PCR of about 7 to 12 cycles. TCRdb re-called the 5' RACE reads through MiXCR, storing one row per CDR3 protein. Of hundreds of thousands of distinct CDR3 sequences listed, approximately 30% are singletons. This clonotype has only a few counts. The specimen was blood. The receptor comes from a woman of 80 years or more in good health. The chain employs TRBV30 and TRBJ1-1, with 8 bases identical to TRBD1. The CDR3 DNA sequence: TGTGCCTGGAGGGTGACAGGGGAGAACACTGAAGCTTTCTTT. Protein product: CAWRVTGENTEAFF.